Described below is a single T cell receptor (beta chain) sequence and its context. Its target is unknown. Germline V gene data show CDR1 as MNHEY and CDR2 as SMNVEV (reference sequence). The CDR3 has 15 residues. V was pared by 8 bases and J by 1 base, with 5 bases of the junction left unmatched. Assay used: immunoSEQ multiplex PCR; TCRdb lists only in-frame clones, some missing. The repertoire holds 200,000 or so clones, with 90% to 95% as singletons. The sample is drawn from a study of T cell responses to AZD1222 COVID-19 vaccine. About the study: The analysis combined second doses at about 4 or about 12 weeks. Findings and caveats of the study: With two AZD1222 doses given, Spike-specific TCR breadth and depth both rose. Of the AZD1222 recipients, only 5 to 7 were seropositive at baseline.

This clonotype was obtained from an adult in good health. The sample was peripheral blood, taken on day 0 of AZD1222 vaccination. The chain combines TRBV27 with TRBJ2-1, with 10 bases identical to TRBD2. The CDR3 here is CASRLAGASYNEQFF. CDR3 nucleotides: TGTGCCAGCCGGCTAGCGGGAGCTTCCTACAATGAGCAGTTCTTC.